The 15 T cell receptor beta chains presented below share a single source sample, sequenced in a study of shared clonotypes between healthy human individuals. Sequenced by immunoSEQ multiplex PCR; TCRdb stores in-frame clones only, minus some. Of a few million clones in the sample, more than 90% are singletons; the top ten hold roughly 0.13%. Material for sequencing was naive CD4+ T cells sorted from blood. Subset: CD45RA+ positively selected. The source is a man between 18 and 29 years old in good health.

As to this clone: Compared with germline, one end of the junction differs, possibly owing to a read error. This chain joins TRBV7-7 and TRBJ2-2; the D is unclear. The CDR3 totals 14 residues. Per germline, CDR1 SSHAT and CDR2 FNYEAQ (reference sequence). CDR3 sequence: CASRSDTNTGELFF. The CDR3 DNA reads TGTGCTAGCAGATCCGACACGAACACCGGGGAGCTGTTTTTT.

The chain links TRBV7-2 to TRBJ2-3; the match to TRBD1 covers 7 bases. This CDR3 is built from 13 residues. Germline V gene sequence: CDR1 SGHTA, CDR2 FQGNSA. V was pared by 5 bases and J by 7 bases, with 6 bases of the junction left unmatched. CDR3 protein: CASSKGTVNTQYF. DNA for the CDR3: TGTGCCAGCAGCAAAGGGACAGTGAATACGCAGTATTTT.

This clone has only one observation. The chain employs TRBV2 and TRBJ2-1, with 7 bases lining up with TRBD1. CDR3 length equals 14 residues. Germline-derived CDR1 and CDR2 are SNHLY and FYNNEI. V lost 6 bases, J lost 6 bases, and 8 bases stayed unmatched. The CDR3 loop reads CASRLGTAVNEQFF. The CDR3 bases are TGTGCCAGCAGGCTTGGGACAGCTGTCAATGAGCAGTTCTTC.

The V call is TRBV19, the J call TRBJ2-5; D unclear. CDR1 is LNHDA, CDR2 SQIVND, per germline (reference sequence). V was clipped by 7 bases and J by 4 bases, with 7 bases between them. The CDR3 runs to 11 residues. The CDR3 here is CASKSGETQYF. The CDR3 bases are TGTGCCAGTAAATCCGGAGAGACCCAGTACTTC. Full variable domain (remainder filled in from reference TRBV19 and TRBJ2-5): DGGITQSPKYLFRKEGQNVTLSCEQNLNHDAMYWYRQDPGQGLRLIYYSQIVNDFQKGDIAEGYSVSREKKESFPLTVTSAQKNPTAFYLCASKSGETQYFGPGTRLLVL.

This chain connects TRBV6-5 to TRBJ2-3; D tentatively reads TRBD1 or TRBD2 (6 bases each). CDR1 and CDR2 (germline): MNHEY, SVGAGI. The CDR3 covers 15 residues. The ends were cut back, 6 bases at V and 1 base at J, with 14 bases in the middle. CDR3 bases: TGTGCCAGCAGGCGCGGGACACCTCGCACAGATACGCAGTATTTT. This sequence encodes CASRRGTPRTDTQYF.

About this clone: This sample also contains other DNA sequences that code for the same CDR3. J is TRBJ1-5 and V is TRBV5-1; D gene unclear. V was trimmed by 4 bases and J by 1 base, leaving 9 bases between them. The CDR3 totals 14 residues. Looked up from germline, CDR1 is SGHRS and CDR2 is YFSETQ. The CDR3 DNA sequence: TGCGCCAGCAGCCTTGACGGAAGCAATCAGCCCCAGCATTTT. Protein sequence: CASSLDGSNQPQHF. Combining the CDR3 with reference TRBV5-1 and TRBJ1-5 gives the whole variable domain KAGVTQTPRYLIKTRGQQVTLSCSPISGHRSVSWYQQTPGQGLQFLFEYFSETQRNKGNFPGRFSGRQFSNSRSEMNVSTLELGDSALYLCASSLDGSNQPQHFGDGTRLSIL.

The chain couples TRBV11-2 to TRBJ2-1, with 7 positions matching TRBD1. The CDR3 sequence is 16 residues long. In germline, CDR1 is SGHAT, CDR2 FQNNGV. The trim removed 5 bases at V and 2 bases at J, leaving 9 bases unmatched. CDR3 amino acids: CASSTSGGPAYNEQFF. CDR3 sequence (DNA): TGTGCCAGCAGCACCTCAGGGGGTCCCGCCTACAATGAGCAGTTCTTC.

V usage is TRBV5-4 and J usage is TRBJ1-6; D is uncertain. The CDR3 consists of 15 residues. V was shortened by 4 bases and J by 8 bases, with 16 bases between the two germline ends. The germline V gene encodes CDR1 SGHNT and CDR2 YYREEE (reference sequence). CDR3: CASSPTRIGYSPLHF. CDR3 bases: TGTGCCAGCAGCCCGACCCGGATCGGGTATTCACCCCTCCACTTT.

The V call is TRBV19, the J call TRBJ2-2, with 8 nucleotides matching TRBD1. J was trimmed by 2 bases and V by 8 bases; bases with no gene match: 7. This CDR3 region has 15 residues. CDR1 and CDR2 from the germline V gene are LNHDA and SQIVND (reference sequence). CDR3 sequence: CASWIQGVNTGELFF. In DNA form, the CDR3 reads TGTGCCAGTTGGATACAGGGGGTAAACACCGGGGAGCTGTTTTTT.

The chain is built from TRBV18 and TRBJ1-2; 8 bases are a match to TRBD1. Germline trimming cut 5 bases from V and 6 bases from J; bases unmatched to any gene: 2. The CDR3 is 12 residues long. Germline V gene data show CDR1 as KGHSH and CDR2 as LQKENI. CDR3 region: CASSSQGDGYTF. The CDR3 DNA sequence: TGTGCCAGCTCATCACAGGGGGATGGCTACACCTTC.

This sequence joins TRBV30 and TRBJ1-3, with D perhaps TRBD1 (5 bases). Deletions cut 8 bases from V and 0 bases from J, with 11 bases between. Germline values: CDR1 GTSNPN, CDR2 SVGIG (reference sequence). CDR3 length equals 13 residues. The CDR3 is CALHRFSGNTIYF. DNA for the CDR3: TGTGCCCTCCACAGGTTCTCTGGAAACACCATATATTTT.

This clone was detected only once. This rearrangement joins TRBV30 to TRBJ1-6; 7 bases are shared with TRBD1. This CDR3 comprises 14 residues. V lost 5 bases to trimming and J lost 6 bases; unmatched junction nucleotides: 7. Germline V CDR1 and CDR2: GTSNPN, SVGIG (reference sequence). The CDR3 sequence: CAWSGTATNSPLHF. DNA of the CDR3: TGTGCCTGGTCCGGGACAGCAACTAATTCACCCCTCCACTTT.

This chain connects TRBV10-2 to TRBJ2-7; TRBD2 matches at 9 bases. Germline CDR1 and CDR2: WSHSY and SAAADI. Losses at the gene ends were 6 bases for V and 6 bases for J; bases not matched to a gene: 12. This CDR3 has 15 residues. The CDR3 bases are TGCGCCAGCAGATCAACCGGGACTAGCTTTTCCGAGCAGTACTTC. Amino acid sequence: CASRSTGTSFSEQYF.

This chain connects TRBV2 to TRBJ2-7; perhaps TRBD1 as D (5 bases). This CDR3 region has 13 residues. Germline CDR1 SNHLY, CDR2 FYNNEI. Trimming left V 8 bases short and J 0 bases short, with 11 bases between. The CDR3 DNA sequence: TGTGCCAGCGGCACAGGTTACTCCTACGAGCAGTACTTC. Translation gives CASGTGYSYEQYF.

V usage is TRBV25-1 and J usage is TRBJ2-2; 8 positions agree with TRBD1. V was pared by 5 bases and J by 0 bases, with 8 bases of the junction left unmatched. The CDR3 is 17 residues long. Germline-derived CDR1 and CDR2 are MGHDK and SYGVNS. The DNA for the CDR3 is TGTGCCAGCAGTCCACTCGACAGGGGCCCGAACACCGGGGAGCTGTTTTTT. Its translation is CASSPLDRGPNTGELFF.